This TCR beta chain is drawn from a study of post-analysis software for immune sequencing data (dated by TCRdb to 2013 to 2016). At the level of the whole study: Recorded disease courses included relapsing-remitting, secondary progressive and progressive-relapsing multiple sclerosis, with some patients lacking subtype annotation. A subset of samples was prepared in parallel using single-end sample barcoding, then pooled and co-amplified after Illumina adapter ligation. Patient repertoires were compared against 11 previously published healthy control repertoires from donors aged roughly 6 to 28 years. The study at large found these results: The control group was slightly older than the multiple sclerosis patient group. Patients showed significantly higher frequencies than controls for roughly five TRBV segments, among them TRBV5-6, TRBV5-1 and TRBV20-1. Compared with controls, multiple sclerosis patients had significantly lower normalized Chao1 diversity, a finding suggesting substantial peripheral T-cell clonal expansion. Strong co-clustering of samples prepared in the same batch was shown by direct clustering with F measure, prompting a batch-effect correction.

The CDR3 spans 15 residues, from the cysteine through the phenylalanine. The entry retains the CDR3 DNA only, 45 bases that are in frame from base 1. CDR1 and CDR2, per the germline V gene, are SQVTM and ANQGSEA. Comment on this clonotype: Its specific antigen is unknown. No per-base quality is available; no much larger clone lies one base away.

Library preparation used PCR. Sequencing was carried out with an Illumina HiSeq 2500. To reduce PCR and sequencing biases, unique molecular identifiers were built into the TCR beta cDNA libraries. Per 1 to 10 million input T cells, some 500,000 cDNA molecules were obtained, such that each molecule approximated one T cell. Patient libraries were prepared and sequenced with the same protocol used for the earlier healthy control dataset. Samples belonging to the same batch were prepared together, multiplexed and sequenced on a shared HiSeq lane. Turning to the authors' computational methods: Raw barcoded reads were processed with MIGEC, and single-read molecular identifier groups were discarded before consensus assembly and CDR3 extraction. Clonotype tables were post-analysed with VDJtools, normalizing diversity by down-sampling all datasets to the smallest sample size. Repertoire overlap clustering matched CDR3 amino acid but not nucleotide sequences to correct batch-related cross-sample contamination. TCRdb applied fastp at Q25 and MiXCR to the public reads, then kept only in-frame beta chains. Identical CDR3 proteins give one entry, which carries the most common genes and DNA. The V and J calls and clone size are TCRdb's, not the authors'. This sample lists hundreds of thousands of distinct CDR3 sequences; around 37% were detected once. The ten top clones hold around 15% of the sample.

TCR beta repertoires were profiled from peripheral blood of over 10 young patients with multiple sclerosis to demonstrate the VDJtools post-analysis software. Multiple sclerosis patients were children and adolescents aged 6 to 15 years. The receptor's source is a girl under 18 with multiple sclerosis. The rearranged chain carries TRBV29-1 and TRBJ2-5, and TRBD2 matches 9 of the central bases. The J call may not be correct, given that the DNA end is closer to TRBJ2-7. Sample: blood. The DNA is TGCAGCGTTGGGAGGGGGCGGGAGGGCCCTCACGAGCAGTACTTC. This yields the protein CSVGRGREGPHEQYF.